This TCR beta chain was profiled in a study of T cell repertoires in cytomegalovirus infection. Across the study: Well-studied HLA-B-restricted epitopes and recently identified HLA-C-restricted epitopes of CMV were both used in the study. Evidence of both CMV infection and a matching HLA type came from public TCR beta signatures. Study results and limitations: Ex vivo, HLA-C-restricted CMV-specific TCR beta clonotypes prevailed over the rest of the response.

TCRdb re-called the reads through MiXCR, storing one row per CDR3 protein. The table has some 200,000 distinct CDR3 sequences, 38% seen once. The CDR3 has 15 amino acids. Germline V gene lookup returns CDR1 SEHNR and CDR2 FQNEAQ (reference sequence). Trimming took 5 bases from V and 3 from J; bases not matched to a gene: 5. On this clonotype itself: The antigen remains unidentified.

The material sequenced was CD8+ T cells from cultured PBMCs, taken from culture after CMV antigen stimulation. The chain is built from TRBV7-9 and TRBJ2-5; 11 nucleotides agree with TRBD2. This receptor was taken from a human donor in good health (CMV status not recorded). Some clones in this sample may be carry-over from other donors' samples. In DNA, the CDR3 is TGTGCCAGCAGCCTGACGACTAGCGGGGAAGAGACCCAGTACTTC. This gives the protein CASSLTTSGEETQYF.